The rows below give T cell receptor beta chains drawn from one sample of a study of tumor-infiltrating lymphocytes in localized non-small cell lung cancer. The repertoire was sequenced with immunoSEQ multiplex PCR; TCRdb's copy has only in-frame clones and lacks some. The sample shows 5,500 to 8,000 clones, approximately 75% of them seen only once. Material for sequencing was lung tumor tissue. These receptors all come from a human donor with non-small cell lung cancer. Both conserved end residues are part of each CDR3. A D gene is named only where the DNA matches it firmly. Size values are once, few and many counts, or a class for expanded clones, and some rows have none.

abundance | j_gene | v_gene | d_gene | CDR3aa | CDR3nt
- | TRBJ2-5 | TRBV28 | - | CASSLVGSETQYF | TGTGCCAGCAGTTTAGTAGGGTCAGAGACCCAGTACTTC
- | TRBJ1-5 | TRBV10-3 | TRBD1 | CAISDRGGNQPQHF | TGTGCCATCAGTGACAGGGGGGGCAATCAGCCCCAGCATTTT
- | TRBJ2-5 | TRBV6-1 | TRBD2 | CASKGSGGAWETQYF | TGTGCCAGTAAAGGCAGCGGGGGGGCATGGGAGACCCAGTACTTC
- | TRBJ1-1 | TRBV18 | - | CASSSGTGSEAFF | TGTGCCAGCTCCTCCGGGACGGGGTCTGAAGCTTTCTTT
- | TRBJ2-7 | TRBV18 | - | CASSRAAQTYEQYF | TGTGCCAGCTCGAGGGCAGCCCAGACCTACGAGCAGTACTTC
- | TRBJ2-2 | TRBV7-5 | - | CARSPRTSGGRRDTGELFF | TGTGCCAGAAGCCCCCGGACTAGCGGGGGCCGAAGAGACACCGGGGAGCTGTTTTTT
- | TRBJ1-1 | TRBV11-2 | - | CASSFSLNTEAFF | TGTGCCAGCAGCTTCTCCCTGAACACTGAAGCTTTCTTT
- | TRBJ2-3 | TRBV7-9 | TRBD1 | CASSLASLVTGKGTDTQYF | TGTGCCAGCAGCTTAGCGTCCCTAGTGACAGGGAAGGGCACAGATACGCAGTATTTT
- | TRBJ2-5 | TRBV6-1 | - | CASSDGRWAQETQYF | TGTGCCAGCAGTGACGGCAGGTGGGCTCAAGAGACCCAGTACTTC
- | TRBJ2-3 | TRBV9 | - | CASSVGPQGGDTQYF | TGTGCCAGCAGCGTAGGCCCCCAGGGCGGGGATACGCAGTATTTT
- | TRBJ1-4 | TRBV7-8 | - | CASSPLGTGNNEKLFF | TGTGCCAGCAGCCCACTGGGTACAGGGAATAATGAAAAACTGTTTTTT
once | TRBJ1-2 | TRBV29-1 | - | CSAEEGYGYTF | TGCAGCGCCGAAGAGGGATATGGCTACACCTTC
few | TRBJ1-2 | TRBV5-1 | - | CASSWTASEANYGYTF | TGCGCCAGCAGCTGGACAGCCAGTGAAGCTAACTATGGCTACACCTTC
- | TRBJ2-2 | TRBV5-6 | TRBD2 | CASSFPGLAGLNTGELFF | TGTGCCAGCAGCTTTCCTGGACTAGCGGGGCTTAACACCGGGGAGCTGTTTTTT
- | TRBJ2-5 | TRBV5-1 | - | CASSPHLQETQYF | TGCGCCAGCAGCCCTCATCTCCAAGAGACCCAGTACTTC
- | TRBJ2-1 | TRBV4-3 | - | CASSQEMGRATYNEQFF | TGCGCCAGCAGCCAAGAGATGGGCAGGGCCACCTACAATGAGCAGTTCTTC
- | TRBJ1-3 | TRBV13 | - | CASSGGGESGNTIYF | TGTGCCAGCAGCGGGGGGGGAGAGTCTGGAAACACCATATATTTT
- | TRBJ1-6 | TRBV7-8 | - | CASSLVPGVGLSPLHF | TGTGCCAGCAGCTTAGTGCCAGGGGTGGGATTATCACCCCTCCACTTT
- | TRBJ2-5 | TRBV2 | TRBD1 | CASLLRQGRQETQYF | TGTGCCAGCCTTCTCAGACAGGGTAGGCAAGAGACCCAGTACTTC
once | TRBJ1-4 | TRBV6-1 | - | CASSEGEKLFF | TGTGCCAGCAGCGAGGGAGAAAAACTGTTTTTT
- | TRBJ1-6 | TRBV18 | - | CASSLSGTGFESLHF | TGTGCCAGCTCCTTATCGGGGACCGGGTTTGAGTCCCTCCACTTT
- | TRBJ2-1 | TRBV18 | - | CASSEDSYNEQFF | TGTGCCAGCTCCGAAGACTCCTACAATGAGCAGTTCTTC
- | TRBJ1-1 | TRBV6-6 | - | CASSYYGGTFF | TGTGCCAGCAGTTACTACGGGGGAACTTTCTTT
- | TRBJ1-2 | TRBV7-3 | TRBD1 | CASKEGQGAGYGYTF | TGTGCCAGCAAAGAAGGACAGGGGGCAGGGTATGGCTACACCTTC
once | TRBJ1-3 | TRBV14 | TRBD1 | CASSPRTGSGNTIYF | TGTGCCAGCAGCCCCAGGACAGGCTCTGGAAACACCATATATTTT
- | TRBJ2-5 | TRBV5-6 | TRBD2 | CASSLTSGGQETQYF | TGTGCCAGCAGCTTGACTAGCGGGGGCCAAGAGACCCAGTACTTC